These 18 T cell receptor beta chains came from one sample sequenced in a study of vaccination and CD4 T cells after COVID-19. Oncomine TCR Beta short-read sequencing was applied to DNA from cultured CD4+ T cells. TCRdb reanalysed the PCR reads using MiXCR and keeps one entry per CDR3 protein. This sample yields more than 13,000 distinct CDR3 sequences, of which about half are seen a single time; under 12% belongs to the top ten. Antigens for these TCRs are unknown. Treatment denoted: approximately nine-day PBMC culture with coronavirus spike peptide pools or control peptides (ViraFEST assay). The sequencing sample was made of CD4+ T cells from blood, cultured in vitro. All receptors come from a human donor who had recovered from COVID-19.

The V and J genes are TRBV7-3 and TRBJ2-1; 7 bases line up with TRBD2. The CDR3 runs to 18 residues. Germline loops: CDR1 SGHTA, CDR2 FQGTGA. The V and J ends lost 2 bases and 3 bases, in that order; junction bases with no gene match: 13. CDR3 region: CASSLGAGPGGLYNEQFF. Written as DNA, the CDR3 is TGTGCCAGCAGCTTAGGCGCAGGGCCGGGAGGCCTCTACAATGAGCAGTTCTTC.

This sequence joins TRBV5-5 and TRBJ2-7, with D possibly being TRBD1 or TRBD2 (5 bases each). Trimming left V 4 bases short and J 4 bases short, with 12 bases between. The CDR3 has 13 residues. Germline V gives CDR1 SGHKS, CDR2 YYEKEE (reference sequence). The CDR3 here is CASSQGPYYEQYF. DNA of the CDR3: TGTGCCAGCAGCCAGGGACCTTATTACGAGCAGTACTTC.

The gene calls are TRBV11-2 and TRBJ1-2; D remains unclear. V shed 2 bases and J shed 7 bases, with 11 bases lying between them. The CDR3 is 13 amino acids. CDR1 is SGHAT and CDR2 is FQNNGV in the germline V gene. CDR3 nucleotide sequence: TGTGCCAGCAGCTTACGGTGGTTCGGTGGCTACACCTTC. This gives the protein CASSLRWFGGYTF.

The rearrangement joins TRBV18 to TRBJ1-2, with 8 bases lining up with TRBD1. The V gene's germline CDR1 is KGHSH and CDR2 LQKENI. With V trimmed by 3 bases and J by 6 bases, 6 bases remained unmatched. This CDR3 spans 14 amino acids. The CDR3 DNA reads TGTGCCAGCTCACCCGGACAGGGAAGGGATGGCTACACCTTC. Translation: CASSPGQGRDGYTF.

The chain links TRBV28 to TRBJ1-2; D call uncertain. Germline CDR1 and CDR2: MDHEN and SYDVKM. V dropped 6 bases and J dropped 7 bases, with 12 bases sitting between them. The CDR3 is made up of 12 amino acids. CDR3 region: CASSRRGLGYTF. CDR3 nucleotide sequence: TGTGCCAGCAGCCGGCGGGGTCTTGGCTACACCTTC.

The chain recombines TRBV6-2 or TRBV6-3 with TRBJ2-7; 7 bases are shared with TRBD1. V gave up 7 bases and J gave up 0 bases; unmatched junction bases: 9. CDR1 and CDR2 (germline): MNHEY, SVGEGT. The CDR3 is made up of 15 amino acids. Written as DNA, the CDR3 is TGTGCCAGCAATCTTGACAGGGCCGGCTCCTACGAGCAGTACTTC. This translates into CASNLDRAGSYEQYF.

The V gene is TRBV30, the J gene TRBJ2-3; possible D gene TRBD2, 5 bases. This CDR3 spans 14 amino acids. CDR1 is GTSNPN and CDR2 is SVGIG in the germline V gene (reference sequence). V lost 2 bases to trimming and J lost 3 bases, with 12 bases between them. CDR3 residues: CAWSKGTGTDTQYF. CDR3 sequence (DNA): TGTGCCTGGAGTAAAGGAACGGGGACAGATACGCAGTATTTT.

V usage is TRBV2 and J usage is TRBJ2-3; D might be TRBD1 (5 bases). Germline CDR1 SNHLY, CDR2 FYNNEI. The CDR3 runs to 14 residues. The V end was cut by 7 bases, the J end by 0 bases, with 11 bases between. CDR3 sequence: CASKMTASTDTQYF. In DNA, the CDR3 is TGTGCCAGCAAGATGACAGCCAGCACAGATACGCAGTATTTT.

V gene TRBV4-1 combines with J gene TRBJ2-7; maybe TRBD1 (6 bases). The CDR3 has 15 residues. The V end was cut by 4 bases, the J end by 2 bases, with 15 bases between. Germline assignment: CDR1 MGHRA and CDR2 YSYEKL. The CDR3 DNA sequence: TGCGCCAGCAGCCCGGTACGGGACAATACCTACGAGCAGTACTTC. It yields the protein CASSPVRDNTYEQYF.

This clonotype was counted between two and nine times. The chain recombines TRBV2 with TRBJ1-2; D might be TRBD1 (6 bases). The ends were cut back, 0 bases at V and 4 bases at J, with 12 bases in the middle. The CDR3 runs to 15 residues. Germline V lookup: CDR1 SNHLY, CDR2 FYNNEI. This CDR3 reads CASSEARRTAYGYTF. The CDR3 region has the DNA TGTGCCAGCAGTGAAGCACGACGGACAGCCTATGGCTACACCTTC.

This rearrangement joins TRBV6-5 to TRBJ1-1; D possibly corresponds to TRBD1 (6 bases). Trimming cost V 0 bases and J 1 base, with 9 bases left between them. This CDR3 region has 15 residues. CDR1 and CDR2 (germline): MNHEY, SVGAGI. The CDR3: CASSYSTGRNTEAFF. DNA of the CDR3: TGTGCCAGCAGTTACTCGACAGGAAGGAACACTGAAGCTTTCTTT.

The chain links TRBV6-2 or TRBV6-3 to TRBJ2-3; D gene unclear. V was clipped by 4 bases and J by 6 bases, with 8 bases between them. This CDR3 has 12 amino acids. Germline CDR1 and CDR2: MNHEY and SVGEGT. The CDR3: CASSWRGDTQYF. For the CDR3, the DNA is TGTGCCAGCAGTTGGCGTGGGGATACGCAGTATTTT.

This chain connects TRBV10-3 to TRBJ1-1; D not resolved. V was trimmed by 0 bases and J by 6 bases, leaving 8 bases between them. This CDR3 is built from 13 residues. CDR1 ENHRY and CDR2 SYGVKD come from the germline V gene. Here the CDR3 DNA reads TGTGCCATCAGTGAGTCAGAGAGGGCTGAAGCTTTCTTT. This encodes CAISESERAEAFF.

The rearrangement joins TRBV28 to TRBJ1-5, with 9 positions matching TRBD1. The CDR3 is 16 residues long. CDR1 is MDHEN, CDR2 SYDVKM, per germline. J lost 1 base, V lost 6 bases, and 7 bases had no gene match. As DNA, the CDR3 is TGTGCCAGCAGCACAACAGGGGGCGTCAGCAATCAGCCCCAGCATTTT. Translated: CASSTTGGVSNQPQHF.

A few counts support this clonotype. V usage is TRBV6-1 and J usage is TRBJ2-3; TRBD1 matches 7 bases. Germline CDR1 and CDR2: MNHNS and SASEGT. The CDR3 spans 16 residues. Trimming removed 3 bases from V and 4 bases from J; junction bases left unmatched: 10. The CDR3 here is CASSDTGVPNADTQYF. Here the CDR3 DNA reads TGTGCCAGCAGTGATACAGGGGTTCCCAACGCAGATACGCAGTATTTT.

The V and J genes are TRBV20-1 and TRBJ1-1; D call uncertain. V lost 2 bases and J lost 1, with 14 bases in between. Germline CDR1 is DFQATT and CDR2 is SNEGSKA (reference sequence). The CDR3 sequence is 15 residues long. CDR3 in amino acids: CSARSTLRANTEAFF. DNA of the CDR3: TGCAGTGCTAGATCCACTTTGAGGGCGAACACTGAAGCTTTCTTT.

This chain uses TRBV7-2 with TRBJ1-1; D is undetermined. The germline V and J ends were trimmed by 5 bases and 0 bases, with 7 bases remaining between them. The CDR3 extends over 13 amino acids. Germline V lookup: CDR1 SGHTA, CDR2 FQGNSA. CDR3: CASSPRMNTEAFF. The CDR3 nucleotides are TGTGCCAGCAGCCCGAGGATGAACACTGAAGCTTTCTTT.

Only a few counts were recorded for this clonotype. This sequence joins TRBV5-4 and TRBJ2-3; D is uncertain. V lost 6 bases to trimming and J lost 7 bases, with 9 bases between them. CDR1 SGHNT and CDR2 YYREEE come from the germline V gene (reference sequence). The CDR3 is 11 residues long. The CDR3: CASTSGYTQYF. The DNA for the CDR3 is TGTGCCAGCACCTCTGGGTATACGCAGTATTTT.